The 9 T cell receptor beta chains below were found in one sample sequenced in a study of T cells in Graves' hyperthyroidism and ophthalmopathy (dated by TCRdb to between 2019 and 2020). The method was multiplex PCR. Sequenced using an Illumina HiSeq 2000. Amplification of TCR beta CDR3 regions was carried out from RNA transcripts. A first-round RT-PCR of the TCR CDR3 used the HTBI primer set with the Qiagen OneStep RT-PCR kit. The public reads were reprocessed in TCRdb via fastp at Q25 and MiXCR, keeping in-frame beta chains. When rows share a CDR3 protein, they turn into one entry using the most common DNA and genes. A total of hundreds of thousands of distinct CDR3 sequences appear in this sample, 13% of them only once. 9.2% of the sample comes from the top ten. The specimen sequenced was blood. The receptors derive from a woman younger than 30 with Graves' hyperthyroidism.

This clonotype occurred many times. The chain is built from TRBV2 and TRBJ2-7; 13 positions match TRBD2. Trimming took 10 bases from V and 3 from J; bases not matched to a gene: 3. Germline values: CDR1 SNHLY, CDR2 FYNNEI. The CDR3 is made up of 13 amino acids. The CDR3 reads CAIGTSGNYEQYF. DNA for the CDR3: TGTGCCATCGGGACTAGCGGGAACTACGAGCAGTACTTC. The full variable domain, with the rest looked up from reference TRBV2 and TRBJ2-7, is EPEVTQTPSHQVTQMGQEVILRCVPISNHLYFYWYRQILGQKVEFLVSFYNNEISEKSEIFDDQFSVERPDGSNFTLKIRSTKLEDSAMYFCAIGTSGNYEQYFGPGTRLTVT.

This chain links TRBV6-2 or TRBV6-3 with TRBJ2-1; D is ambiguous. Germline loops: CDR1 MNHEY, CDR2 SVGEGT. The CDR3 contains 13 residues. V lost 6 bases and J 8 bases, leaving 14 bases between the germline ends. The CDR3: CASRLTDEDEQFF. For the CDR3, the DNA is TGTGCCAGCAGACTAACCGATGAGGATGAGCAGTTCTTC.

This clonotype has a count of ten or more. The chain has TRBV7-8 and TRBJ2-1; D uncertain. There are 14 residues in the CDR3. Germline V lookup: CDR1 SGHVS, CDR2 FQNEAQ. V was cut by 2 bases and J by 0 bases, with 5 bases left in between. The CDR3 DNA reads as TGTGCCAGCAGCTTACCCCCCTCCTACAATGAGCAGTTCTTC. This codes for CASSLPPSYNEQFF.

This sequence joins TRBV7-9 and TRBJ1-2, with D unclear. Between the trimmed V and J ends, which lost 4 bases and 0 bases, there was a span of 12 bases. The CDR3 is 15 residues long. Looked up from germline, CDR1 is SEHNR and CDR2 is FQNEAQ (reference sequence). The CDR3 sequence: CASSSTEQANYGYTF. The CDR3 DNA follows: TGTGCCAGCAGCTCCACAGAACAAGCTAACTATGGCTACACCTTC. The full variable domain, with the rest looked up from reference TRBV7-9 and TRBJ1-2, is DTGVSQNPRHKITKRGQNVTFRCDPISEHNRLYWYRQTLGQGPEFLTYFQNEAQLEKSRLLSDRFSAERPKGSFSTLEIQRTEQGDSAMYLCASSSTEQANYGYTFGSGTRLTVV.

The CDR3 DNA follows: TGTGCCAGTACCATGGGGACTTTTTCAGGAGATACGCAGTATTTT. Its protein is CASTMGTFSGDTQYF. The chain employs TRBV19 and TRBJ2-3; perhaps TRBD2 as D (6 bases). V lost 7 bases, J lost 5 bases, and 19 bases lay in between. CDR1 LNHDA and CDR2 SQIVND come from the germline V gene (reference sequence). The CDR3 loop spans 15 amino acids. Based on the CDR3 plus reference TRBV19 and TRBJ2-3, the full variable domain is DGGITQSPKYLFRKEGQNVTLSCEQNLNHDAMYWYRQDPGQGLRLIYYSQIVNDFQKGDIAEGYSVSREKKESFPLTVTSAQKNPTAFYLCASTMGTFSGDTQYFGPGTRLTVL.

This clonotype was counted many times. The rearrangement links TRBV18 to TRBJ1-2; D gene unclear. In germline, CDR1 is KGHSH, CDR2 LQKENI. The CDR3 extends over 10 amino acids. Trimming took off 6 bases at V and 6 bases at J, with 5 bases between the two ends. CDR3 residues: CASSKDGYTF. CDR3 coding DNA: TGTGCCAGCTCGAAAGATGGCTACACCTTC.

This clonotype has ten or more counts. The chain is built from TRBV30 and TRBJ1-2; no definite D call. The germline CDR1 and CDR2 sequences are GTSNPN and SVGIG (reference sequence). V shed 0 bases and J shed 4 bases, with 9 bases lying between them. The CDR3 extends over 13 amino acids. This CDR3 reads CAWSVGHFYGYTF. Written as DNA, the CDR3 is TGTGCCTGGAGTGTAGGGCATTTCTATGGCTACACCTTC.

This clonotype was seen repeatedly, ten times or more. This rearrangement joins TRBV27 to TRBJ2-1; D remains ambiguous. The length of the CDR3 is 14 residues. The germline V gene encodes CDR1 MNHEY and CDR2 SMNVEV (reference sequence). Trimming took off 4 bases at V and 6 bases at J, with 13 bases between the two ends. The CDR3 bases are TGTGCCAGCAGTTCTGGGAACGTGGCCAATGAGCAGTTCTTC. Translation gives CASSSGNVANEQFF.

This clonotype was recorded at least ten times. The J gene is TRBJ1-1, the V gene TRBV12-3 or TRBV12-4; D remains ambiguous. Deletions cut 5 bases from V and 0 bases from J, with 10 bases between. The CDR3 covers 14 residues. CDR3 DNA sequence: TGTGCCAGCAGTCCCCGGCGGTTGAACACTGAAGCTTTCTTT. It codes for CASSPRRLNTEAFF.